This entry lists 19 T cell receptor beta chains sequenced from one sample in a study of T cells in localized non-small cell lung cancer. Profiled with immunoSEQ multiplex PCR; TCRdb holds only in-frame clones, not every one. This sample has roughly 30,000 clones, with around 90% found just once. Sequenced here: peripheral blood, sampled before any cancer treatment. Receptors originate from a female donor older than 55 with stage I lung adenocarcinoma.

The chain recombines TRBV6-4 with TRBJ2-5; 8 bases map to TRBD2. J lost 5 bases, V lost 5 bases, and 10 bases had no gene match. The germline gives CDR1 MRHNA, CDR2 SNTAGT. The CDR3 consists of 15 residues. The CDR3 DNA reads TGTGCCAGCAGTTACCCCCAAGCGGGAGCTGAGACCCAGTACTTC. Translation gives CASSYPQAGAETQYF.

This chain uses TRBV6-5 with TRBJ2-7, with 8 bases fitting TRBD1. CDR1 is MNHEY and CDR2 is SVGAGI in the germline V gene. V dropped 6 bases and J dropped 5; count of bases not matched to a gene: 6. The CDR3 has 13 amino acids. CDR3 protein: CASRRQGFHEQYF. Here the CDR3 DNA reads TGTGCCAGCAGACGACAGGGGTTCCACGAGCAGTACTTC.

J is TRBJ2-5 and V is TRBV19, with a possible D match to TRBD2 (6 bases). This CDR3 has 12 amino acids. V lost 6 bases and J lost 9, with 14 bases in between. The germline V gene has CDR1 LNHDA and CDR2 SQIVND (reference sequence). This chain's CDR3 is CASRAGGHPQYF. The CDR3 nucleotides read TGTGCCAGTAGAGCCGGGGGTCATCCCCAGTACTTC.

The rearrangement joins TRBV7-2 to TRBJ1-5; D not resolved. Trimming stripped 1 base from V and 4 bases from J, with 5 bases between. The CDR3 covers 13 residues. Per the germline V gene, CDR1 is SGHTA and CDR2 is FQGNSA. The CDR3 DNA reads as TGTGCCAGCAGCTTAGACGTTAATCAGCCCCAGCATTTT. Protein: CASSLDVNQPQHF.

The chain uses TRBV5-6 and TRBJ2-1; possible D gene TRBD2, 5 bases. Trimming pared 4 bases from V and 2 bases from J, leaving 13 bases between. Germline lookup yields CDR1 SGHDT and CDR2 YYEEEE. The CDR3 has 15 residues. CDR3 sequence (DNA): TGTGCCAGCAGCCAAACCGGGAACCCCTACAATGAGCAGTTCTTC. Translating it yields CASSQTGNPYNEQFF.

This chain uses TRBV30 with TRBJ2-5; 9 nucleotides match TRBD1. The trim removed 2 bases at V and 1 base at J, leaving 17 bases unmatched. The CDR3 length is 19 residues. Germline CDR1 reads GTSNPN; CDR2 reads SVGIG (reference sequence). Here the CDR3 DNA reads TGTGCCTGGAGTTTTCCATCCTCTATCATACAGGGGGCCCAAGAGACCCAGTACTTC. Its translation is CAWSFPSSIIQGAQETQYF.

The chain links TRBV4-1 to TRBJ2-1; D remains ambiguous. Germline V CDR1 and CDR2: MGHRA, YSYEKL. This CDR3 has 14 residues. V was trimmed by 0 bases and J by 4 bases, leaving 7 bases between them. CDR3 protein: CASSQDEIYNEQFF. CDR3 nucleotides: TGCGCCAGCAGCCAAGATGAAATATACAATGAGCAGTTCTTC.

The gene calls are TRBV11-2 and TRBJ1-1; a weak D match, TRBD1 (6 bases). The CDR3 contains 13 residues. CDR1 is SGHAT and CDR2 is FQNNGV in the germline V gene. The V and J ends lost 4 bases and 2 bases respectively, with 8 bases between them. CDR3: CASSSQGNTEAFF. The DNA of the CDR3 is TGTGCCAGCAGCTCACAGGGTAACACTGAAGCTTTCTTT.

The chain carries TRBV19 and TRBJ2-5; 7 bases fit TRBD1. The CDR3 totals 13 residues. V lost 5 bases and J lost 4; bases outside the gene matches: 4. Germline V CDR1 and CDR2: LNHDA, SQIVND (reference sequence). In DNA, the CDR3 is TGTGCCAGTAGTGTCGGGACAGTAGAGACCCAGTACTTC. Protein sequence: CASSVGTVETQYF.

The chain combines TRBV4-3 with TRBJ2-4; D ambiguous. This CDR3 has 15 residues. Trimming took 6 bases from V and 3 from J, leaving 15 bases between them. In germline, CDR1 is LGHNA, CDR2 YSLEER. DNA for the CDR3: TGCGCCAGCAGTCCAGTCCCGGACGGCAAAAACATTCAGTACTTC. It translates to CASSPVPDGKNIQYF.

This clone appeared a few times. The CDR3 protein is CASSLFRLQNTEAFF. For the CDR3, the DNA is TGCGCCAGCAGCTTGTTTCGACTTCAGAACACTGAAGCTTTCTTT. This sequence joins TRBV5-1 and TRBJ1-1; D not resolved. This CDR3 region has 15 residues. The V gene's germline CDR1 is SGHRS and CDR2 YFSETQ. V lost 1 base, J lost 1 base, and 11 bases lay in between.

The genes are TRBV7-9 and TRBJ2-7; 7 nucleotides align to TRBD1. This CDR3 comprises 14 residues. The junction had 2 bases not matched to a gene; V was cut back by 3 bases and J by 0 bases. Germline V gene data show CDR1 as SEHNR and CDR2 as FQNEAQ (reference sequence). This CDR3 reads CASSFRQGSYEQYF. CDR3 bases: TGTGCCAGCAGCTTCCGACAGGGCTCCTACGAGCAGTACTTC.

CDR3: CASTPFGTGDTGELFF. The CDR3 nucleotides read TGTGCCAGCACCCCCTTTGGGACAGGGGACACCGGGGAGCTGTTTTTT. The V gene is TRBV9, the J gene TRBJ2-2, with 10 bases that match TRBD1. CDR1 is SGDLS, CDR2 YYNGEE, per germline. Trimming cost V 6 bases and J 3 bases; bases outside gene matches: 8. This CDR3 spans 16 amino acids.

Details on this clone: The same CDR3 can be traced to other DNA sequences in this sample. V is TRBV28 and J is TRBJ1-5; TRBD1 agrees at 8 bases. After removal of 6 bases from V and 4 bases from J, the junction contained 2 bases not matched to a gene. The CDR3 is 13 amino acids. Germline-derived CDR1 and CDR2 are MDHEN and SYDVKM. The CDR3 sequence is CASRGDRNQPQHF. Here the CDR3 DNA reads TGTGCCAGCAGGGGGGACAGGAATCAGCCCCAGCATTTT. The full variable domain, its missing parts supplied by reference TRBV28 and TRBJ1-5, is DVKVTQSSRYLVKRTGEKVFLECVQDMDHENMFWYRQDPGLGLRLIYFSYDVKMKEKGDIPEGYSVSREKKERFSLILESASTNQTSMYLCASRGDRNQPQHFGDGTRLSIL.

Points on this clone: Mismatch with germline at one junction end may stem from a read error. Additional DNA sequences in this sample encode the identical CDR3. J is TRBJ1-2 and V is TRBV6-5, with TRBD1 as a possible D gene (6 bases). Germline CDR1 and CDR2: MNHEY and SVGAGI. The CDR3 has 10 residues. DNA for the CDR3: TGTGCCAGCAGTTCCCGACGGGACATATTC. It yields the protein CASSSRRDIF.

This clone was counted a single time. This chain joins TRBV5-4 and TRBJ2-7; 9 bases are a match to TRBD2. With 3 bases clipped from V and 7 bases from J, the junction kept 8 bases outside the gene matches. Per germline, CDR1 SGHNT and CDR2 YYREEE (reference sequence). This CDR3 has 14 amino acids. In DNA form, the CDR3 reads TGTGCCAGCAGCTCGAGGTTAGCGGGAGATGAGCAGTACTTC. Its translation: CASSSRLAGDEQYF. The full variable domain, in which reference TRBV5-4 and TRBJ2-7 provide the parts outside the CDR3, is ETGVTQSPTHLIKTRGQQVTLRCSSQSGHNTVSWYQQALGQGPQFIFQYYREEENGRGNFPPRFSGLQFPNYSSELNVNALELDDSALYLCASSSRLAGDEQYFGPGTRLTVT.

The CDR3 nucleotides are TGTGCCAGCAGCGTAGGGACAAATTATGGCTACACCTTC. It translates to CASSVGTNYGYTF. This chain uses TRBV9 with TRBJ1-2; D may be TRBD1 (5 bases). This CDR3 has 13 residues. The germline gives CDR1 SGDLS, CDR2 YYNGEE. V was trimmed by 0 bases and J by 5 bases, leaving 8 bases between them.

This rearrangement joins TRBV11-3 to TRBJ2-1, with D perhaps TRBD1 (6 bases). Germline V gene lookup returns CDR1 SGHNT and CDR2 YENEEA. This CDR3 has 13 amino acids. The V end was cut by 5 bases, the J end by 5 bases, with 10 bases between. The CDR3 DNA reads as TGTGCCAGCAGCCGTGACAGGCACAATGAGCAGTTCTTC. Its translation is CASSRDRHNEQFF.

The chain joins TRBV10-3 to TRBJ2-2; 13 nucleotides match TRBD2. The CDR3 has 16 residues. The germline V gene has CDR1 ENHRY and CDR2 SYGVKD. The junction had 3 bases not matched to a gene; V was cut back by 5 bases and J by 3 bases. DNA for the CDR3: TGTGCCATCAGTTCTACTAGCGGGGGGGACACCGGGGAGCTGTTTTTT. Its protein is CAISSTSGGDTGELFF.